These 17 T cell receptor beta chains originate from one sample sequenced in a study of T cells after yellow fever vaccination. In TCRdb, the 5' RACE reads were re-called with MiXCR into one record per CDR3 protein. This sample carries a few hundred thousand distinct CDR3 sequences, 15% to 20% of them seen once, and the ten largest clones take approximately 14%. The sequencing used PBMCs, collected 15 days after the yellow fever booster vaccination. These TCRs come from a man aged 25 to 40 who received the YFV17D yellow fever vaccine.

The chain uses TRBV29-1 and TRBJ2-1; D not certain. V dropped 6 bases and J dropped 7 bases, with 13 bases sitting between them. The CDR3 is made up of 12 amino acids. Germline loops: CDR1 SQVTM, CDR2 ANQGSEA. CDR3 residues: CSVRTNRNEQFF. For the CDR3, the DNA is TGCAGCGTCAGGACCAACCGGAATGAGCAGTTCTTC.

This clonotype was seen only a few times. This chain joins TRBV4-2 and TRBJ2-7; TRBD2 is a possible D gene (6 bases). Trimming shortened V by 1 base and J by 6 bases, and 16 bases separated the two germline ends. Germline V gene data show CDR1 as LGHNA and CDR2 as YNFKEQ. This CDR3 is 15 amino acids long. Written as DNA, the CDR3 is TGTGCCAGCAGCCAAGCCTGGGGCCAGGGAGGCGAGCAGTACTTC. This gives the protein CASSQAWGQGGEQYF.

The chain uses TRBV6-1 and TRBJ2-3; 9 bases agree with TRBD1. Germline values: CDR1 MNHNS, CDR2 SASEGT. The CDR3 runs 13 residues. The trim removed 10 bases at V and 1 base at J, leaving 3 bases unmatched. The chain's CDR3 is CATRTGGTDTQYF. As DNA, the CDR3 is TGTGCCACCAGGACAGGGGGCACAGATACGCAGTATTTT.

This clonotype was observed a few times. CDR3 sequence: CSAPQFGAIRDTQYF. The CDR3 DNA is TGCAGTGCTCCCCAGTTCGGAGCTATCCGGGATACGCAGTATTTT. The chain joins TRBV20-1 to TRBJ2-3; D is unclear. The CDR3 consists of 15 residues. The germline CDR1 and CDR2 sequences are DFQATT and SNEGSKA (reference sequence). V gave up 5 bases and J gave up 6 bases, with 21 bases separating them.

The CDR3 reads CASSGAGGSYEQYF. CDR3 nucleotide sequence: TGCGCCAGCAGCGGAGCGGGAGGCTCCTACGAGCAGTACTTC. This chain uses TRBV5-1 with TRBJ2-7, with 9 nucleotides matching TRBD2. The CDR3 runs to 14 residues. J lost 0 bases, V lost 4 bases, and 2 bases had no gene match. Looked up from germline, CDR1 is SGHRS and CDR2 is YFSETQ.

This clonotype showed up just a few times. The chain joins TRBV20-1 to TRBJ1-5; TRBD1 is a possible D gene (5 bases). CDR1 is DFQATT, CDR2 SNEGSKA, per germline (reference sequence). Trimming took 2 bases from V and 3 from J, leaving 17 bases between them. This CDR3 is 16 amino acids long. CDR3 in DNA: TGCAGTGCTAGAAAGGGCACGGGGCCAGACAATCAGCCCCAGCATTTT. Residues: CSARKGTGPDNQPQHF.

This clonotype came up a few times. The chain recombines TRBV20-1 with TRBJ2-1; 14 nucleotides match TRBD2. This CDR3 has 14 amino acids. Germline V lookup: CDR1 DFQATT, CDR2 SNEGSKA (reference sequence). V gave up 4 bases and J gave up 10 bases; unmatched junction bases: 6. The CDR3 spells CSANPGLAGEEQFF. CDR3 in DNA: TGCAGTGCTAACCCGGGACTAGCGGGAGAGGAGCAGTTCTTC.

The rearrangement joins TRBV20-1 to TRBJ2-1; D unclear. CDR1 DFQATT and CDR2 SNEGSKA come from the germline V gene (reference sequence). This CDR3 is built from 14 residues. Between the trimmed V and J ends, which lost 6 bases and 4 bases, there was a span of 16 bases. In nucleotides, the CDR3 is TGCAGTGCCCGCGGCGCTGAGAAATACAATGAGCAGTTCTTC. This encodes CSARGAEKYNEQFF.

The chain combines TRBV6-1 with TRBJ2-1, with D hard to call. V was trimmed by 2 bases and J by 15 bases, leaving 17 bases between them. This CDR3 contains 13 residues. The germline CDR1 and CDR2 sequences are MNHNS and SASEGT. The CDR3 bases are TGTGCCAGCAGTGAAAGTGGGTTCCTAGGTCGGTTCTTC. Amino acid sequence: CASSESGFLGRFF.

This chain connects TRBV5-1 to TRBJ2-1; 11 nucleotides align to TRBD2. Germline V gene data show CDR1 as SGHRS and CDR2 as YFSETQ. The trim removed 9 bases at V and 4 bases at J, leaving 3 bases unmatched. The CDR3 totals 13 residues. CDR3 sequence reads: CATGTSGYNEQFF. The DNA for the CDR3 is TGCGCCACCGGGACTAGCGGTTACAATGAGCAGTTCTTC.

The chain employs TRBV24-1 and TRBJ2-1; 9 nucleotides agree with TRBD2. CDR3 length equals 15 residues. The trim removed 9 bases at V and 8 bases at J, leaving 13 bases unmatched. From germline, CDR1 is KGHDR and CDR2 SFDVKD. CDR3 sequence: CATARLAGDGDEQFF. CDR3 coding DNA: TGTGCCACCGCACGATTAGCGGGAGACGGAGATGAGCAGTTCTTC.

The V and J genes are TRBV6-5 and TRBJ2-7; D perhaps matches TRBD2 (6 bases). CDR1 MNHEY and CDR2 SVGAGI come from the germline V gene. The CDR3 totals 15 residues. V was cut by 2 bases and J by 2 bases, with 13 bases left in between. The CDR3, as DNA: TGTGCCAGCAGTTACCCCACGAGGACTACCTACGAGCAGTACTTC. Protein: CASSYPTRTTYEQYF.

This clonotype turned up a few times. The chain combines TRBV20-1 with TRBJ2-1; the D gene is possibly TRBD1 (6 bases). This CDR3 contains 14 residues. The germline V gene encodes CDR1 DFQATT and CDR2 SNEGSKA (reference sequence). Trimming stripped 7 bases from V and 4 bases from J, with 17 bases between. The CDR3: CSVFWERGYNEQFF. CDR3 bases: TGCAGTGTGTTTTGGGAAAGGGGGTACAATGAGCAGTTCTTC.

The V call is TRBV28, the J call TRBJ2-3; 10 bases align to TRBD2. The junction had 7 bases not matched to a gene; V was cut back by 3 bases and J by 1 base. CDR1 MDHEN and CDR2 SYDVKM come from the germline V gene. The length of the CDR3 is 17 residues. CDR3 nucleotides: TGTGCCAGCAGTTTCTGGTCTAGCGGGGGAGGCACAGATACGCAGTATTTT. Translated: CASSFWSSGGGTDTQYF.

Only a few counts were recorded for this clonotype. The chain is built from TRBV6-5 and TRBJ2-2; 10 bases are a match to TRBD2. Trimming took 4 bases from V and 5 from J; bases not matched to a gene: 7. CDR3 length equals 16 residues. Germline CDR1 MNHEY, CDR2 SVGAGI. CDR3 coding DNA: TGTGCCAGCAGTTCCTTTAGCGGGAGGAGGACCGGGGAGCTGTTTTTT. It is translated as CASSSFSGRRTGELFF.

This clonotype was observed a few times. The V call is TRBV6-1, the J call TRBJ2-5; D possibly corresponds to TRBD2 (6 bases). This CDR3 region has 13 residues. Trimming pared 3 bases from V and 5 bases from J, leaving 10 bases between. Germline CDR1 and CDR2: MNHNS and SASEGT. CDR3 DNA: TGTGCCAGCAGTGACGCGGAGGGGGAGACCCAGTACTTC. Its protein is CASSDAEGETQYF.

A few counts support this clonotype. The V call is TRBV15, the J call TRBJ2-7; no firm D call. The length of the CDR3 is 13 residues. Germline lookup yields CDR1 LNHNV and CDR2 YYDKDF (reference sequence). V was cut by 5 bases and J by 1 base, with 9 bases left in between. The CDR3 DNA follows: TGTGCCACCAGCGGCACCATATCCTACGAGCAGTACTTC. Translating gives CATSGTISYEQYF.